The rows below give T cell receptor beta chains drawn from one sample of a study of T cell repertoires in cytomegalovirus infection. TCRdb redid the calling of the reads with MiXCR, one entry per CDR3 protein. The profile covers about 300,000 distinct CDR3 sequences, with around 10% appearing a single time and around 2.4% taken by the ten largest. Input material: PBMCs. All receptors derive from a human donor in good health (CMV status not recorded). Some clones in this sample may be carry-over from other donors' samples. The CDR3 runs from the conserved cysteine through the conserved F or W. D genes are given only for firm matches. Size is stated for part of the rows, as once, few or many counts, or as a class when the clone is expanded.

J gene: TRBJ1-1; V gene: TRBV20-1; clone size: NA; D gene: NA; CDR3 DNA: TGCAGTGCTAGAGAGCTGGAGTTGAACACTGAAGCTTTCTTT; CDR3 protein: CSARELELNTEAFF
J gene: TRBJ2-3; V gene: TRBV7-2; clone size: many; D gene: TRBD2; CDR3 DNA: TGTGCCAGCAGCTCAAGGACTAGCGGGGGGGCGGCAGATACGCAGTATTTT; CDR3 protein: CASSSRTSGGAADTQYF
J gene: TRBJ1-1; V gene: TRBV19; clone size: many; D gene: NA; CDR3 DNA: TGTGCCAGTAGTTTCTCGACTTGGAACACTGAAGCTTTCTTT; CDR3 protein: CASSFSTWNTEAFF
J gene: TRBJ2-5; V gene: TRBV20-1; clone size: NA; D gene: TRBD2; CDR3 DNA: TGCAGTGCCCCGACTAGCGGGGGGGTCTTGTACTTC; CDR3 protein: CSAPTSGGVLYF
J gene: TRBJ2-1; V gene: TRBV7-9; clone size: NA; D gene: NA; CDR3 DNA: TGTGCCAGCAGCCTCGGTACGGGTGAGCAGTTCTTC; CDR3 protein: CASSLGTGEQFF
J gene: TRBJ2-5; V gene: TRBV7-9; clone size: many; D gene: NA; CDR3 DNA: TGTGCCAGCAGCTTAGACGGACACCTACAAGAGACCCAGTACTTC; CDR3 protein: CASSLDGHLQETQYF
J gene: TRBJ1-2; V gene: TRBV27; clone size: many; D gene: TRBD1; CDR3 DNA: TGTGCCAGCAGTCCGACAGGGTTTGGGTATGGCTACACCTTC; CDR3 protein: CASSPTGFGYGYTF
J gene: TRBJ1-2; V gene: TRBV25-1; clone size: many; D gene: NA; CDR3 DNA: TGTGCCAGCAGCTCGGGGCAGGGGTTCTACGGCTACACCTTC; CDR3 protein: CASSSGQGFYGYTF
J gene: TRBJ1-1; V gene: TRBV29-1; clone size: many; D gene: NA; CDR3 DNA: TGCAGCGTACAGGGAAGGCAGGGGAACACTGAAGCTTTCTTT; CDR3 protein: CSVQGRQGNTEAFF
J gene: TRBJ2-3; V gene: TRBV7-2; clone size: many; D gene: NA; CDR3 DNA: TGTGCCAGCAGTCCAAAGGGCGGGTCCCTCACAGATACGCAGTATTTT; CDR3 protein: CASSPKGGSLTDTQYF
J gene: TRBJ2-1; V gene: TRBV6-5; clone size: NA; D gene: NA; CDR3 DNA: TGTGCCAGCAGTACGACGACGGGGGAAGGATCCTACAATGAGCAGTTCTTC; CDR3 protein: CASSTTTGEGSYNEQFF
J gene: TRBJ2-1; V gene: TRBV10-3; clone size: many; D gene: TRBD1; CDR3 DNA: TGTGCCATCACTATTGACAGGGACGGTGAGCAGTTCTTC; CDR3 protein: CAITIDRDGEQFF
J gene: TRBJ1-2; V gene: TRBV4-2; clone size: many; D gene: NA; CDR3 DNA: TGTGCCAGCACCCGAATAGGGGAAAACTATGGCTACACCTTC; CDR3 protein: CASTRIGENYGYTF
J gene: TRBJ1-2; V gene: TRBV20-1; clone size: few; D gene: TRBD1; CDR3 DNA: TGCAGTGCTAGAGCGCCCAGGACAGGGGGAATCTATGGCTACACCTTC; CDR3 protein: CSARAPRTGGIYGYTF
J gene: TRBJ1-6; V gene: TRBV25-1; clone size: many; D gene: TRBD1; CDR3 DNA: TGTGCCAGCAGTGATTCGTACAGGGGTTTACGGAATTCACCCCTCCACTTT; CDR3 protein: CASSDSYRGLRNSPLHF
J gene: TRBJ1-5; V gene: TRBV6-2/TRBV6-3; clone size: many; D gene: NA; CDR3 DNA: TGTGCCAGCAGTTACTCTTCAAGAAGCAATCAGCCCCAGCATTTT; CDR3 protein: CASSYSSRSNQPQHF
J gene: TRBJ2-3; V gene: TRBV10-3; clone size: NA; D gene: NA; CDR3 DNA: TGTGCCACCGCCGAAGGGGGATACACAGATACGCAGTATTTT; CDR3 protein: CATAEGGYTDTQYF
J gene: TRBJ1-2; V gene: TRBV7-2; clone size: many; D gene: NA; CDR3 DNA: TGTGCCAGCAGCTTAGGACCAGGAGTCTCAAACTATGGCTACACCTTC; CDR3 protein: CASSLGPGVSNYGYTF
J gene: TRBJ2-5; V gene: TRBV7-6; clone size: many; D gene: NA; CDR3 DNA: TGTGCCAGCAGCTATTTATCGACTAACCAAGAGACCCAGTACTTC; CDR3 protein: CASSYLSTNQETQYF
J gene: TRBJ1-1; V gene: TRBV15; clone size: once; D gene: NA; CDR3 DNA: TGTGCCACCAGCAGAGATCGGGGGGAGACTGAAGCTTTCTTT; CDR3 protein: CATSRDRGETEAFF
J gene: TRBJ1-5; V gene: TRBV19; clone size: many; D gene: NA; CDR3 DNA: TGTGCCAGTAGCTCAAAGCAGGGATATAGCAATCAGCCCCAGCATTTT; CDR3 protein: CASSSKQGYSNQPQHF
J gene: TRBJ2-1; V gene: TRBV6-1; clone size: many; D gene: NA; CDR3 DNA: TGTGCCAGCAGATGGACAGGAGGGGTAGTAGGGTACAATGAGCAGTTCTTC; CDR3 protein: CASRWTGGVVGYNEQFF
J gene: TRBJ1-2; V gene: TRBV29-1; clone size: many; D gene: TRBD1; CDR3 DNA: TGCAGCACCTACGGGGTGGACAGGGACGACTATGGCTACACCTTC; CDR3 protein: CSTYGVDRDDYGYTF
J gene: TRBJ2-7; V gene: TRBV12-3/TRBV12-4; clone size: many; D gene: NA; CDR3 DNA: TGTGCCAGCAGTTTCAGAGCCTACGAGCAGTACTTC; CDR3 protein: CASSFRAYEQYF
J gene: TRBJ2-5; V gene: TRBV7-2; clone size: many; D gene: NA; CDR3 DNA: TGTGCCAGCAGCTCTGAACTTTGGGCAGGGTCCCTGAAGACCCAGTACTTC; CDR3 protein: CASSSELWAGSLKTQYF
J gene: TRBJ2-5; V gene: TRBV29-1; clone size: many; D gene: TRBD2; CDR3 DNA: TGCAGCGTCGACCGAGCGGGGGGACTTTTCTTCCAAGAGACCCAGTACTTC; CDR3 protein: CSVDRAGGLFFQETQYF
J gene: TRBJ1-3; V gene: TRBV7-2; clone size: many; D gene: NA; CDR3 DNA: TGTGCCAGCAGCTTAGCGACAGGTATCTCTGGAAACACCATATATTTT; CDR3 protein: CASSLATGISGNTIYF
J gene: TRBJ1-1; V gene: TRBV27; clone size: few; D gene: NA; CDR3 DNA: TGTGCCAGCAGGGCTTTGGGGGCGGGGAACACTGAAGCTTTCTTT; CDR3 protein: CASRALGAGNTEAFF
J gene: TRBJ1-2; V gene: TRBV12-3/TRBV12-4; clone size: many; D gene: NA; CDR3 DNA: TGTGCCAGCAGTTTTCTGTCAGGGGTCGGCTACACCTTC; CDR3 protein: CASSFLSGVGYTF
J gene: TRBJ2-3; V gene: TRBV10-3; clone size: many; D gene: NA; CDR3 DNA: TGTGCCATCAAGACAGGAGCAGATACGCAGTATTTT; CDR3 protein: CAIKTGADTQYF
J gene: TRBJ1-3; V gene: TRBV7-9; clone size: NA; D gene: NA; CDR3 DNA: TGTGCCAGCAGCCCGGTCCCTGGAAACACCATATATTTT; CDR3 protein: CASSPVPGNTIYF
J gene: TRBJ2-5; V gene: TRBV11-3; clone size: many; D gene: TRBD2; CDR3 DNA: TGTGCCAGCAGCTTAACCGGGACTAGCGGGTCGGGGACCCAGTACTTC; CDR3 protein: CASSLTGTSGSGTQYF
J gene: TRBJ2-7; V gene: TRBV7-9; clone size: NA; D gene: NA; CDR3 DNA: TGTGCCAGCAGTGACTATAGAGAGCAGTACTTC; CDR3 protein: CASSDYREQYF
J gene: TRBJ2-3; V gene: TRBV6-4; clone size: many; D gene: TRBD1; CDR3 DNA: TGTGCCAGCAGTAGACAGGGGTTGAGCACAGATACGCAGTATTTT; CDR3 protein: CASSRQGLSTDTQYF
J gene: TRBJ2-1; V gene: TRBV28; clone size: many; D gene: NA; CDR3 DNA: TGTGCCAGCAGTTTTACCGGCAATGAGCAGTTCTTC; CDR3 protein: CASSFTGNEQFF
J gene: TRBJ2-1; V gene: TRBV20-1; clone size: NA; D gene: TRBD2; CDR3 DNA: TGCAGTGCTGGAGCTGGCCTAGCGGGGGGCTCCAATGAGCAGTTCTTC; CDR3 protein: CSAGAGLAGGSNEQFF
J gene: TRBJ1-5; V gene: TRBV7-2; clone size: many; D gene: TRBD1; CDR3 DNA: TGTGCCAGCAGCGCCTGGGACAGGGGATCCCATCAGCCCCAGCATTTT; CDR3 protein: CASSAWDRGSHQPQHF
J gene: TRBJ2-7; V gene: TRBV12-5; clone size: many; D gene: NA; CDR3 DNA: TGTGCTAGTGGTTCGGACCCTGGGTTCTCCTACGAGCAGTACTTC; CDR3 protein: CASGSDPGFSYEQYF
J gene: TRBJ1-5; V gene: TRBV7-9; clone size: many; D gene: NA; CDR3 DNA: TGTGCCAGCAGCTTGAGGGGTATGGAGCCCCAGCATTTT; CDR3 protein: CASSLRGMEPQHF
J gene: TRBJ2-3; V gene: TRBV12-3/TRBV12-4; clone size: many; D gene: TRBD2; CDR3 DNA: TGTGCCAGCACTTTGACTAGCGGGGGGCGAGGAGATACGCAGTATTTT; CDR3 protein: CASTLTSGGRGDTQYF
J gene: TRBJ1-1; V gene: TRBV7-9; clone size: many; D gene: TRBD1; CDR3 DNA: TGTGCCAGCAGCTTAGCTGGGGGACAGGGTCGGCAAGCTTTCTTT; CDR3 protein: CASSLAGGQGRQAFF